Listed below are T cell receptor beta chains from one sample, sequenced in a study of human CD8 memory T cell subsets. TCRdb processed the 5' RACE reads again and assigns one entry to each CDR3 protein, with no DNA. Listed are about 18,000 distinct CDR3 sequences; approximately 5% falls within the top ten. Specimen: CD8+ T cells from PBMCs. The receptors derive from a human donor in good health. CDR3s include the opening cysteine and the closing phenylalanine or tryptophan. Not all rows give a size; the values are once, few, many and, for expanded clones, a class.

CDR3	V	J	size
CASSQEGGSMNEQYF	TRBV4-2	TRBJ2-7	-
CASSYQGMNTEAFF	TRBV6-2/TRBV6-3	TRBJ1-1	medium-sized
CASSQVLVAGVEQYF	TRBV4-3	TRBJ2-7	-
CASSHEGGGTGELFF	TRBV27	TRBJ2-2	-
CATSVGSGANVLTF	TRBV24-1	TRBJ2-6	-
CSVDRTEYNEQFF	TRBV29-1	TRBJ2-1	-
CATSRGTGGVYEQFF	TRBV15	TRBJ2-1	-
CASSQGGSGRDTGELFF	TRBV4-2	TRBJ2-2	-
CASSQLGGPNNEQFF	TRBV16	TRBJ2-1	-
CASSIRRSGANVLTF	TRBV19	TRBJ2-6	-
CASSDSSYNEQFF	TRBV2	TRBJ2-1	medium-sized
CASSPLDRDFTNNQPQHF	TRBV28	TRBJ1-5	-
CASSASNRGRYAFF	TRBV7-9	TRBJ1-1	-
CASSQEWDRPYGYTF	TRBV4-2	TRBJ1-2	-
CASSHVVAGGAEQYF	TRBV3-1	TRBJ2-7	-
CASSYSTSGANVLTF	TRBV6-5	TRBJ2-6	-
CASSVGTGDGYTF	TRBV25-1	TRBJ1-2	-
CASSFSWAESSTDTQYF	TRBV28	TRBJ2-3	-
CASSPRDRAIYEQYF	TRBV5-1	TRBJ2-7	-
CASASGTNSYNEQFF	TRBV28	TRBJ2-1	-
CASSLLYEQYF	TRBV7-2	TRBJ2-7	-
CASSPRVVSKIHIDNYGYTF	TRBV7-9	TRBJ1-2	-
CASSPSVRDEAFF	TRBV7-9	TRBJ1-1	-
CASSWFGPPPGEQFF	TRBV5-1	TRBJ2-1	-
CASSIAQNNEQFF	TRBV19	TRBJ2-1	-
CSVEGRRENNYGYTF	TRBV29-1	TRBJ1-2	-
CASEEGTGRSYEQYF	TRBV6-5	TRBJ2-7	medium-sized
CASSEGLGQETQYF	TRBV10-1	TRBJ2-5	-
CSARDATGGNQPQHF	TRBV20-1	TRBJ1-5	-
CASSTGTGRGETQYF	TRBV5-6	TRBJ2-5	-
CAISNLGDPNTGELFF	TRBV10-3	TRBJ2-2	-
CASSQVTSGTYEQYF	TRBV4-1	TRBJ2-7	-
CASSYQGAARNEQFF	TRBV5-4	TRBJ2-1	-
CASQYTGELFF	TRBV28	TRBJ2-2	-
CASLPTGSNTGELFF	TRBV2	TRBJ2-2	-
CASSENPKGYYEQYF	TRBV6-1	TRBJ2-7	-
CASSDRDRPWDYGYTF	TRBV2	TRBJ1-2	-